The text below deals with one T cell receptor beta chain. Participant ages covered roughly 18 to 89 years across 20 to 25 US areas. Participant reports of clinical history set cohort assignment. The study recruited exposed participants who had met a COVID-19 case within 2 weeks before entry. These data come from a study of blood T cell repertoires in COVID-19. Profiled with immunoSEQ multiplex PCR; TCRdb holds only in-frame clones, not every one. The repertoire holds 150,000 to 200,000 clones, with over 80% as singletons. The ends were cut back, 1 base at V and 9 bases at J, with 16 bases in the middle. Per germline, CDR1 LGHDT and CDR2 YNNKEL (reference sequence). This CDR3 spans 15 amino acids.

The chain carries TRBV3-1 (or the pseudogene TRBV3-2) and TRBJ2-1; TRBD2 might be the D (6 bases). The TCR sequence derives from a woman younger than 45 who had been exposed to COVID-19. Sequenced input: PBMCs or T cells enriched from blood (not recorded which). The CDR3 region has the DNA TGTGCCAGCAGCCAAGGGGGACTGGCTCCCACTGAGCAGTTCTTC. As protein: CASSQGGLAPTEQFF.